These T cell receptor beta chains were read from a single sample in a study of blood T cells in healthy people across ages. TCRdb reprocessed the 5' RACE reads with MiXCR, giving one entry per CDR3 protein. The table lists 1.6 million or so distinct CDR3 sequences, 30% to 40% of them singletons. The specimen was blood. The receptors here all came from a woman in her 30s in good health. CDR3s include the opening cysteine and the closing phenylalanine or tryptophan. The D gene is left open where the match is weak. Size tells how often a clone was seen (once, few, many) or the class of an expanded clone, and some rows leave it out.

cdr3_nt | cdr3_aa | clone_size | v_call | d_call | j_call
TGCAGCGTTGAGCCCAACAGGGGTCAGGGCGAGCAGTACTTC | CSVEPNRGQGEQYF | NA | TRBV29-1 | TRBD1 | TRBJ2-7
TGTGCCAGCAGCTTATCTCCCGAGCAGTACTTC | CASSLSPEQYF | few | TRBV7-2 | NA | TRBJ2-7
TGTGCCAGCAGGAACGGACGCGGCATCTATGGCTACACCTTC | CASRNGRGIYGYTF | NA | TRBV6-2/TRBV6-3 | NA | TRBJ1-2
TGTGCCTGGAGTACGGGACCGGAGGAGCAGTACTTC | CAWSTGPEEQYF | few | TRBV30 | NA | TRBJ2-7
TGTGCCAGCAGCCAGATCGGGTCTTCCTACGAGCAGTACTTC | CASSQIGSSYEQYF | few | TRBV28 | NA | TRBJ2-7
TGTGCCAGCGCTCAGGGGGAGTATGGCTACACCTTC | CASAQGEYGYTF | NA | TRBV6-6 | TRBD1 | TRBJ1-2
TGCAGCGTTGTTGTGACAGATACGCAGTATTTT | CSVVVTDTQYF | many | TRBV29-1 | NA | TRBJ2-3
TGTGCCAGCAGTTTAGAAAGGTTGTACGGTCGATACGAGCAGTACTTC | CASSLERLYGRYEQYF | few | TRBV12-3/TRBV12-4 | NA | TRBJ2-7
TGCGCCAGCAGCCACGGGGGGGCTAATGAAAAACTGTTTTTT | CASSHGGANEKLFF | few | TRBV4-1 | NA | TRBJ1-4
TGTGCCAGCAGCGGACGTCGGGAAAGCCATAATTCACCCCTCCACTTT | CASSGRRESHNSPLHF | few | TRBV21-1 | NA | TRBJ1-6
TGTGCCAGCAGCCCTCTTAAGGCCACCTCAACCCCCCTTAAGGCTACGCAGTATTTT | CASSPLKATSTPLKATQYF | NA | TRBV27 | NA | TRBJ2-3
TGTGCCAGCAGCTCGATCCCAGTCTATGGCTACACCTTC | CASSSIPVYGYTF | NA | TRBV11-2 | NA | TRBJ1-2
TGTGCCTGGGGTGTTCAGGGGGCCGAGCAGTACTTC | CAWGVQGAEQYF | NA | TRBV30 | TRBD1 | TRBJ2-7
TGTGCCGGCAGTACTAGACAGGGGCCCTACGAGCAGTACTTC | CAGSTRQGPYEQYF | NA | TRBV27 | TRBD1 | TRBJ2-7
TGCAGTGCTAGAGATCTGGGGAAGGGGGACGAGCAGTACTTC | CSARDLGKGDEQYF | NA | TRBV20-1 | NA | TRBJ2-7
TGTGCCAGCAGCTTTACAGGACTACGGGCGGCGGATACGCAGTATTTT | CASSFTGLRAADTQYF | few | TRBV7-9 | NA | TRBJ2-3
TGCAGTGCTAGAGATTTCAGCGGGAGCCGCCGAGAGACCCAGTACTTC | CSARDFSGSRRETQYF | few | TRBV20-1 | TRBD2 | TRBJ2-5
TGCGCCAGCAGCCAAGCAACAGGGGAAAGTCAGCCCCAGCATTTT | CASSQATGESQPQHF | few | TRBV4-1 | TRBD1 | TRBJ1-5
TGCAGCGTTTGGAGGCGGGACGTTGAAGCTTTCTTT | CSVWRRDVEAFF | NA | TRBV29-1 | NA | TRBJ1-1
TGTGCCAGCAGCTTAGCTAGCGGGAGACTCTATGAGCAGTTCTTC | CASSLASGRLYEQFF | few | TRBV7-9 | TRBD2 | TRBJ2-1
TGTGCCAGCAGCCGAGGGGTGGCCGGGGAGCTGTTTTTT | CASSRGVAGELFF | few | TRBV3-1 | NA | TRBJ2-2
TGCAGTGCTAGAGACAGGGGCCCCGGGCAGCCCCAGCATTTT | CSARDRGPGQPQHF | few | TRBV20-1 | NA | TRBJ1-5
TGTGCCAGCAGCTTACTAGCGGGAAACGATGAGCAGTTCTTC | CASSLLAGNDEQFF | NA | TRBV7-3 | TRBD2 | TRBJ2-1
TGTGCCAGCAGTTACTCGAGTCAGACAGGGCACCTATATAGCTACACCTTC | CASSYSSQTGHLYSYTF | once | TRBV6-2/TRBV6-3 | TRBD1 | TRBJ1-2
TGTGCCAGCAGTGACTTACTAGCGGGACCCTTAGAGCAGTACTTC | CASSDLLAGPLEQYF | few | TRBV6-1 | TRBD2 | TRBJ2-5
TGTGCCAGCAGTCTCTCCTATCCCCCGCATGGTATACAGGTCGGGCGGGGGACCAATCAGCCCCAGCATTTT | CASSLSYPPHGIQVGRGTNQPQHF | NA | TRBV28 | NA | TRBJ1-5
TGCGCCAGCAGCCATCGACAGGCGGAGACCCAGTACTTC | CASSHRQAETQYF | NA | TRBV4-1 | NA | TRBJ2-5
TGCAGTGCTAAGAGGGGGTGGGGGCAGTACGAGCAGTACTTC | CSAKRGWGQYEQYF | few | TRBV20-1 | NA | TRBJ2-7
TGCAGTGCTAGAGTGAAAGGTCAGACAGGGGAGAGGGTTTTCTCCTATGGCTACACCTTC | CSARVKGQTGERVFSYGYTF | NA | TRBV20-1 | TRBD1 | TRBJ1-2
TGTGCCAGCAGCCTCGGACTAGCGGGGGGCCCGGGGAGGGCAGATACGCAGTATTTT | CASSLGLAGGPGRADTQYF | NA | TRBV3-1 | TRBD2 | TRBJ2-3
TGTGCCAGCAGCCGGCTGGCTTGGGGGGGAGGCTCTACCTACAATGAGCAGTTCTTC | CASSRLAWGGGSTYNEQFF | few | TRBV7-2 | TRBD2 | TRBJ2-1
TGCGCCAGCAGCGGCCTGGGGGGCCTGAACACTGAAGCTTTCTTT | CASSGLGGLNTEAFF | NA | TRBV5-1 | NA | TRBJ1-1
TGTGCCAGCAGTTTGAGGCTAGCGGGAGCGACGGACGAGCAGTACTTC | CASSLRLAGATDEQYF | NA | TRBV12-3/TRBV12-4 | TRBD2 | TRBJ2-7
TGTGCCAGCAGCCCTATATTGAACACTGAAGCTTTCTTT | CASSPILNTEAFF | NA | TRBV12-3/TRBV12-4 | NA | TRBJ1-1
TGTGCCAGCAGTCGACAGGGGAGCTCCTACGAGCAGTACTTC | CASSRQGSSYEQYF | many | TRBV2 | TRBD1 | TRBJ2-7
TGTGCCAGCAGCTTGAGACTGAACAGGGGGAAAGCTGATACGCAGTATTTT | CASSLRLNRGKADTQYF | few | TRBV7-8 | TRBD1 | TRBJ2-3
TGCAGTGCTAGAGATGGAGCTAGCGGAACCTACGAGCAGTACTTC | CSARDGASGTYEQYF | NA | TRBV20-1 | TRBD2 | TRBJ2-7
TGTGCCAGCAGTCACAGGGGGGGAACTGAAGCTTTCTTT | CASSHRGGTEAFF | once | TRBV12-3/TRBV12-4 | TRBD1 | TRBJ1-1
TGTGCCAGCAGCCGCCTGGGCAATTCACCCCTCCACTTT | CASSRLGNSPLHF | NA | TRBV11-1 | NA | TRBJ1-6
TGTGCCTGGAGCGACGCCTTTACCTACGAGCAGTACTTC | CAWSDAFTYEQYF | few | TRBV30 | NA | TRBJ2-7
TGTGCCAGCAGTGAACCCGGGGTCAACACCGGGGAGCTGTTTTTT | CASSEPGVNTGELFF | once | TRBV2 | NA | TRBJ2-2
TGTGCCAGCAGTGTACAGAAACTCTACGAGCAGTACTTC | CASSVQKLYEQYF | NA | TRBV2 | NA | TRBJ2-7
TGTGCCAGCAGCCAAGTCATGATGGATCAGCCCCAGCATTTT | CASSQVMMDQPQHF | NA | TRBV3-1 | NA | TRBJ1-5
TGTGCCAGCAGCCAAGGGACAGGTGGTGGTGAGCAGTTCTTC | CASSQGTGGGEQFF | few | TRBV7-3 | TRBD1 | TRBJ2-1
TGCAGTGCCATTCTAGCGGGAGGGTACAATGAGCAGTTCTTC | CSAILAGGYNEQFF | few | TRBV20-1 | TRBD2 | TRBJ2-1
TGCAGTGCGCCCAGCTCCTACAATGAGCAGTTCTTC | CSAPSSYNEQFF | NA | TRBV20-1 | NA | TRBJ2-1
TGTGCCAGCAGTTTGAACAGAGGAAACACCATATATTTT | CASSLNRGNTIYF | NA | TRBV12-3/TRBV12-4 | NA | TRBJ1-3
TGCGCCAGCAAACAGATGACAGGGGATGTCTATGGCTACACCTTC | CASKQMTGDVYGYTF | NA | TRBV10-1 | TRBD1 | TRBJ1-2
TGTGCCAGCAGTGGATTGGACCGGGAGCTGTTTTTT | CASSGLDRELFF | NA | TRBV6-4 | NA | TRBJ2-2
TGTGCCAGCAGCCTAACCTCCTCCACCACCCACTACTATGGCTACACCTTC | CASSLTSSTTHYYGYTF | many | TRBV13 | NA | TRBJ1-2
TGCAGTGCTCCATGGACAGCCTCAGATACGCAGTATTTT | CSAPWTASDTQYF | few | TRBV20-1 | NA | TRBJ2-3
TGTGCCAGCAGCTTGGGTGTGGGCCACTGGGGCAATCAGCCCCAGCATTTT | CASSLGVGHWGNQPQHF | NA | TRBV5-5 | NA | TRBJ1-5
TGCAGTGCCCCAGCGGGGGGAGTGGTTGGTGAGCAGTTCTTC | CSAPAGGVVGEQFF | many | TRBV20-1 | TRBD2 | TRBJ2-1
TGCAGTGCTATCGGAGCCCCCAATGGCTACACCTTC | CSAIGAPNGYTF | few | TRBV20-1 | NA | TRBJ1-2
TGTGCCAGCAGCTTGGAGACGGTTGGTGGCTACACCTTC | CASSLETVGGYTF | NA | TRBV7-9 | NA | TRBJ1-2